This is a list of T cell receptor beta chains from one sample in a study of T-cell memory formation after mild COVID-19. TCRdb independently ran MiXCR on the 5' RACE reads; one entry per CDR3 protein. The sample carries hundreds of thousands of distinct CDR3 sequences, 25% to 30% recorded once. Material: PBMCs or a T cell subset sorted from them (not recorded which). The receptors come from an adult woman who had mild COVID-19 (a few samples of this study predate the infection). Cell type and time point are not known. Both conserved end residues are part of each CDR3. Fields, in order: D gene, clone size, J gene, CDR3 length, V gene, CDR3 protein, CDR3 DNA. The D gene is left open where the match is weak. Only part of the rows carry a size: once, few, many, or a class if the clone is expanded.

NA few TRBJ2-1 14 TRBV4-1 CASSPPDSVIEQFF TGCGCCAGCAGCCCCCCAGATTCGGTAATTGAGCAGTTCTTC
TRBD2 few TRBJ2-1 17 TRBV10-2 CASSEGASGDLYNEQFF TGCGCCAGCAGTGAGGGGGCTAGCGGAGACCTCTACAATGAGCAGTTCTTC
NA few TRBJ2-1 15 TRBV24-1 CATSDPRKEKGEQFF TGTGCCACCAGTGATCCTCGGAAAGAGAAGGGTGAGCAGTTCTTC
NA NA TRBJ2-5 13 TRBV5-6 CASSLKRQETQYF TGTGCCAGCAGCTTGAAGAGGCAAGAGACCCAGTACTTC
TRBD2 many TRBJ2-1 16 TRBV5-1 CASSLGLAGRHNEQFF TGCGCCAGCAGCTTGGGGCTAGCGGGGCGCCACAATGAGCAGTTCTTC
NA once TRBJ2-1 13 TRBV20-1 CSAQAVSYNEQFF TGCAGTGCTCAAGCAGTATCCTACAATGAGCAGTTCTTC
NA few TRBJ2-3 15 TRBV5-1 CASGETIPATDTQYF TGCGCCAGCGGGGAGACAATCCCAGCGACAGATACGCAGTATTTT
TRBD1 NA TRBJ2-1 15 TRBV7-2 CASSARDRVGNEQFF TGTGCCAGCAGCGCCCGGGACAGGGTGGGAAATGAGCAGTTCTTC
TRBD2 NA TRBJ2-1 15 TRBV2 CASSSGGAYYNEQFF TGTGCCAGCAGTAGCGGGGGGGCGTACTACAATGAGCAGTTCTTC
NA few TRBJ1-2 15 TRBV7-9 CASSLAGGQYYGYTF TGTGCCAGCAGCTTAGCCGGGGGGCAGTACTATGGCTACACCTTC
TRBD1 NA TRBJ2-7 14 TRBV7-7 CASSSGQGLYEQYF TGTGCCAGCAGCTCGGGACAGGGGTTGTACGAGCAGTACTTC
NA few TRBJ1-1 16 TRBV9 CASSVASRALDTEAFF TGTGCCAGCAGCGTAGCTTCGAGGGCGTTGGACACTGAAGCTTTCTTT
TRBD1 NA TRBJ1-5 17 TRBV7-9 CASSSDVGTGHNQPQHF TGTGCCAGCAGCAGTGATGTTGGGACAGGGCACAATCAGCCCCAGCATTTT
TRBD1 NA TRBJ1-1 16 TRBV5-1 CASSLWDRGLNTEAFF TGCGCCAGCAGCTTGTGGGACAGGGGCCTGAACACTGAAGCTTTCTTT
TRBD2 NA TRBJ2-7 14 TRBV20-1 CSARGGSSGNEQYF TGCAGTGCTAGAGGCGGGTCTAGCGGGAACGAGCAGTACTTC
NA NA TRBJ1-5 14 TRBV9 CASSGQEMSQPQHF TGTGCCAGCAGCGGACAAGAGATGAGTCAGCCCCAGCATTTT
NA NA TRBJ2-7 12 TRBV4-1 CASSQGGREQYF TGCGCCAGCAGCCAAGGGGGCCGTGAGCAGTACTTC
TRBD1 once TRBJ1-1 12 TRBV2 CASRRIQGIAFF TGTGCCAGCAGAAGAATACAGGGGATAGCTTTCTTT
NA NA TRBJ2-5 15 TRBV12-5 CASGFARGVAETQYF TGTGCTAGTGGTTTCGCGCGGGGAGTCGCAGAGACCCAGTACTTC
TRBD2 NA TRBJ2-7 15 TRBV30 CAWSRGLAGGYEQYF TGTGCCTGGAGCCGGGGACTAGCGGGGGGTTACGAGCAGTACTTC
NA many TRBJ2-1 13 TRBV7-9 CASSSSSYNEQFF TGTGCCAGCAGTTCGAGCTCCTACAATGAGCAGTTCTTC
NA NA TRBJ1-3 14 TRBV29-1 CSVDKGTSGNTIYF TGCAGCGTTGACAAGGGTACCTCTGGAAACACCATATATTTT
TRBD1 few TRBJ2-1 15 TRBV7-2 CASSATGGSYNERFF TGTGCCAGCAGCGCTACAGGGGGCTCCTACAATGAGCGGTTCTTC
TRBD2 NA TRBJ2-3 16 TRBV5-4 CASSRRLAGVTDTQYF TGTGCCAGCAGCCGTCGACTAGCGGGGGTCACAGATACGCAGTATTTT
NA few TRBJ1-1 15 TRBV18 CASSPGRTENTEAFF TGTGCCAGCTCACCAGGAAGGACTGAGAACACTGAAGCTTTCTTT
TRBD2 NA TRBJ2-1 17 TRBV4-1 CASSQVVGGGDYNEQFF TGCGCCAGCAGCCAAGTGGTCGGGGGGGGAGACTACAATGAGCAGTTCTTC
NA few TRBJ2-1 16 TRBV6-5 CASSYSISAIYNEQFF TGTGCCAGCAGTTACTCGATCTCAGCGATCTACAATGAGCAGTTCTTC
TRBD1 NA TRBJ1-1 13 TRBV5-6 CASSSGQGVEAFF TGTGCCAGCAGCTCCGGACAGGGTGTTGAAGCTTTCTTT
NA few TRBJ2-1 14 TRBV20-1 CSAKKSGLYNEQFF TGCAGTGCTAAAAAAAGCGGCCTATACAATGAGCAGTTCTTC
NA few TRBJ2-3 16 TRBV7-9 CASSLEPGEATDTQYF TGTGCCAGCAGCTTAGAGCCGGGGGAAGCAACAGATACGCAGTATTTT
TRBD2 NA TRBJ2-7 16 TRBV4-1 CASTRILAGGSYEQYF TGCGCCAGCACCCGAATACTAGCGGGGGGCTCCTACGAGCAGTACTTC
TRBD2 NA TRBJ2-5 18 TRBV7-2 CASSEGLAGVRGQETQYF TGTGCCAGCAGCGAGGGACTAGCGGGAGTGAGGGGGCAAGAGACCCAGTACTTC
TRBD1 few TRBJ1-1 18 TRBV6-2/TRBV6-3 CASSFLPDTGQMNTEAFF TGTGCCAGCAGTTTCCTCCCAGATACGGGACAGATGAACACTGAAGCTTTCTTT
TRBD2 NA TRBJ2-1 15 TRBV7-2 CASSLMPAGGSEQFF TGTGCCAGCAGCTTAATGCCAGCCGGGGGGTCTGAGCAGTTCTTC
TRBD2 few TRBJ2-2 17 TRBV15 CATSRDRAGRHTGELFF TGTGCCACCAGCAGAGATCGAGCGGGAAGGCACACCGGGGAGCTGTTTTTT
NA NA TRBJ2-7 15 TRBV7-9 CASSPSVSRSYEQYF TGTGCCAGCAGCCCCTCGGTCAGCCGCTCCTACGAGCAGTACTTC